These 2 T cell receptor beta chains were sequenced from one sample in a study of vaccination and CD4 T cells after COVID-19. These receptors lack a known antigen. Time point indicated: late sampling 161 to 241 days after vaccination in three convalescent patients. The treatment: approximately 9-day PBMC culture with coronavirus spike peptide pools or control peptides (ViraFEST assay). Sequenced with the Oncomine TCR Beta short-read assay was DNA taken from cultured CD4+ T cells. TCRdb recomputed calls from the PCR reads with MiXCR, one row per CDR3 protein. Of 22,000 or so distinct CDR3 sequences listed, about 33% are singletons. The input for sequencing was CD4+ T cells from blood, cultured in vitro, taken about 7 months after SARS-CoV-2 vaccination. The receptors here all came from a human donor who had recovered from COVID-19.

In its sample, this clonotype was seen a few times. The chain carries TRBV11-2 and TRBJ1-2; no reliable D call. V shed 3 bases and J shed 2 bases, with 4 bases lying between them. Germline V gene data show CDR1 as SGHAT and CDR2 as FQNNGV. The CDR3 is 12 amino acids. As DNA, the CDR3 is TGTGCCAGCAGCTTCGACAACTATGGCTACACCTTC. Its protein is CASSFDNYGYTF.

The sample holds a few counts of this clonotype. V is TRBV24-1 and J is TRBJ1-2, with unresolved D. Germline V lookup: CDR1 KGHDR, CDR2 SFDVKD. The ends were cut back, 2 bases at V and 6 bases at J, with 18 bases in the middle. The CDR3 sequence is 16 residues long. The CDR3 DNA sequence: TGTGCCACCAGTGATTATAACGTCCGGGAATTGAATGGCTACACCTTC. It encodes CATSDYNVRELNGYTF.